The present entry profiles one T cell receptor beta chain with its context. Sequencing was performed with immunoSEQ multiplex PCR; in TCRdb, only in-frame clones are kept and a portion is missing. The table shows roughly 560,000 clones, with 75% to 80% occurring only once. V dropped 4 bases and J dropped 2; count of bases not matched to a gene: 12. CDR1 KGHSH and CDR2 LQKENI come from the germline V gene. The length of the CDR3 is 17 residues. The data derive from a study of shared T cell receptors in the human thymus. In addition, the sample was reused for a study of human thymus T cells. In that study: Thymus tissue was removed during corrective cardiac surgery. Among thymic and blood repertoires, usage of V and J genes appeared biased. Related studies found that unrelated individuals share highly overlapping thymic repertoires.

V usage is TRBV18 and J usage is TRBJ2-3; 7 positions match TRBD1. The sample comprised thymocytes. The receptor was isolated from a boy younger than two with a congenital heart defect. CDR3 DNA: TGTGCCAGCTCACGCCCTCCTACAGGGGTGAACACAGATACGCAGTATTTT. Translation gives CASSRPPTGVNTDTQYF.